The 7 T cell receptor beta chains below all came from one sample that was sequenced in a study of T-cell memory formation after mild COVID-19. A single record per CDR3 protein comes from TCRdb applying MiXCR to the 5' RACE reads. In the table there are roughly 250,000 distinct CDR3 sequences, approximately 15% of which are singletons. The sequenced sample was PBMCs or a T cell subset sorted from them (not recorded which). The receptors derive from a man aged 18 to 29 who had mild COVID-19 (a few samples of this study predate the infection). Cell type and time point are not known.

This clonotype was found once. The junction does not match germline at one end; this may be a read error. The rearrangement uses TRBV6-6 and TRBJ1-1; 9 bases are a match to TRBD1. CDR1 is MNHNY and CDR2 is SVGAGI in the germline V gene (reference sequence). The CDR3 spans 14 residues. The CDR3 nucleotides read TGTGCCGGACGCGGACAGGGGATGAACACTGAAGCTTACTTT. Its translation: CAGRGQGMNTEAYF.

This clonotype was seen ten or more times. The chain couples TRBV9 to TRBJ2-7; weak D call: TRBD1 (6 bases). The CDR3 totals 15 residues. Germline V gene sequence: CDR1 SGDLS, CDR2 YYNGEE. V was cut by 0 bases and J by 2 bases, with 12 bases left in between. In DNA, the CDR3 is TGTGCCAGCAGCGTAGGAGGGGGACCGACCTACGAGCAGTACTTC. Its translation is CASSVGGGPTYEQYF.

The table lists this clonotype with a few counts. The chain links TRBV11-2 to TRBJ2-1; 15 bases are shared with TRBD2. Per the germline V gene, CDR1 is SGHAT and CDR2 is FQNNGV. The ends lost 1 base at V and 1 base at J; junction bases unmatched: 8. This CDR3 comprises 20 residues. The CDR3, as DNA: TGTGCCAGCAGCTTAGCTTGGACTAGCGGGGGGGCGAGGTCCTACAATGAGCAGTTCTTC. Translating it yields CASSLAWTSGGARSYNEQFF.

The V call is TRBV5-1, the J call TRBJ2-7; 7 nucleotides match TRBD2. V shed 0 bases, J shed 1 base, and the junction held 7 bases outside the gene matches. CDR3 size: 16 residues. The germline gives CDR1 SGHRS, CDR2 YFSETQ. This chain's CDR3 is CASSLGLRDYSYEQYF. As DNA, the CDR3 is TGCGCCAGCAGCTTGGGTCTCAGGGACTATTCCTACGAGCAGTACTTC.

CDR3 nucleotides: TGTGCCAGCAGCCCCCGGGACGGCATGGGGCAGCCCCAGCATTTT. Translation gives CASSPRDGMGQPQHF. The chain employs TRBV7-2 and TRBJ1-5, with D possibly TRBD1 on 5 matching bases. Trimming stripped 5 bases from V and 7 bases from J, with 18 bases between. CDR3 size: 15 residues. From germline, CDR1 is SGHTA and CDR2 FQGNSA.

The chain uses TRBV5-6 and TRBJ2-1; 13 nucleotides align to TRBD2. Germline CDR1 is SGHDT and CDR2 is YYEEEE. Unmatched junction bases numbered 3, after V lost 0 bases and J lost 6 bases. This CDR3 has 16 residues. The CDR3 spells CASSLGLAGGFNEQFF. The CDR3, as DNA: TGTGCCAGCAGCTTGGGACTAGCGGGGGGATTCAATGAGCAGTTCTTC.

The chain joins TRBV4-2 to TRBJ2-7, with D maybe TRBD1 (5 bases). V lost 4 bases and J lost 2, with 12 bases in between. The germline V gene has CDR1 LGHNA and CDR2 YNFKEQ. The CDR3 extends over 14 amino acids. As DNA, the CDR3 is TGTGCCAGCAGCCTATTCAGGGCTACCTACGAGCAGTACTTC. It is translated as CASSLFRATYEQYF.